The next 30 T cell receptor beta chains were all read from a single sample in a study of T cells after yellow fever vaccination (dated by TCRdb to between 2019 and 2020). In light of the paper, this sample's treatment or condition label describes: live attenuated yellow fever vaccine strain. Libraries were built with 5' RACE. These reads were obtained on an Illumina NovaSeq 6000. TCRdb passed the public sequencing reads through fastp at Q25 and MiXCR, retaining productive beta sequences. Rows matching on CDR3 protein sequence are summarized as one entry with the most common DNA and genes. For this sample there are about 210,000 distinct CDR3 sequences; roughly 3% appear just once. Around 3% of the sample goes to the ten largest clones. The specimen comprised CD4+ T cells sorted from PBMCs, sampled 10 days after the yellow fever booster vaccination. These TCRs come from a man between 18 and 29 years old who received the YFV17D yellow fever vaccine.

At least ten counts were recorded for this clonotype. The chain combines TRBV12-3 or TRBV12-4 with TRBJ1-1; D possibly corresponds to TRBD1 (5 bases). The CDR3 extends over 16 amino acids. With 6 bases removed from V and 6 bases from J, the gap between germline ends came to 23 bases. CDR3: CASSPGLRGGEAEAFF. The CDR3 DNA sequence: TGTGCCAGCAGCCCAGGGTTGAGAGGCGGGGAGGCTGAAGCTTTCTTT.

As to this clonotype: A single base separates this from a much larger clone, so it may be a read error. The genes are TRBV12-3 or TRBV12-4 and TRBJ2-1; the match to TRBD2 covers 10 bases. The CDR3 has 16 residues. V was pared by 5 bases and J by 10 bases, with 14 bases of the junction left unmatched. CDR3 sequence: CASSPFGSGGEQEQFF. CDR3 nucleotide sequence: TGTGCCAGCAGTCCATTCGGGAGCGGGGGGGAGCAGGAGCAGTTCTTC.

This clonotype was observed at least ten times. This chain links TRBV7-2 with TRBJ2-3; 16 nucleotides match TRBD2. The CDR3 is made up of 16 amino acids. With V trimmed by 5 bases and J by 5 bases, 4 bases remained unmatched. Per the germline V gene, CDR1 is SGHTA and CDR2 is FQGNSA. This CDR3 is CASSPGLAGGVDTQYF. CDR3 DNA: TGTGCCAGCAGCCCGGGACTAGCGGGGGGGGTAGATACGCAGTATTTT. Full variable domain (outside the CDR3, taken from reference TRBV7-2 and TRBJ2-3): GAGVSQSPSNKVTEKGKDVELRCDPISGHTALYWYRQSLGQGLEFLIYFQGNSAPDKSGLPSDRFSAERTGGSVSTLTIQRTQQEDSAVYLCASSPGLAGGVDTQYFGPGTRLTVL.

Many counts were recorded for this clonotype. J is TRBJ2-2 and V is TRBV5-6, with D unclear. With 1 base removed from V and 1 base from J, the gap between germline ends came to 8 bases. Germline CDR1 reads SGHDT; CDR2 reads YYEEEE. CDR3 length: 15 residues. The CDR3, as DNA: TGTGCCAGCAGCTTGCGCGGAATGAACACCGGGGAGCTGTTTTTT. Translated, it gives CASSLRGMNTGELFF. The whole variable domain, remainder taken from reference TRBV5-6 and TRBJ2-2, is DAGVTQSPTHLIKTRGQQVTLRCSPKSGHDTVSWYQQALGQGPQFIFQYYEEEERQRGNFPDRFSGHQFPNYSSELNVNALLLGDSALYLCASSLRGMNTGELFFGEGSRLTVL.

This clonotype was seen many times. This rearrangement joins TRBV4-3 to TRBJ1-2; D is unclear. Trimming stripped 2 bases from V and 8 bases from J, with 12 bases between. Germline V gene data show CDR1 as LGHNA and CDR2 as YSLEER. The CDR3 is 13 amino acids. CDR3 residues: CASSQRGIGGYTF. CDR3 DNA sequence: TGCGCCAGCAGCCAACGAGGGATAGGGGGCTACACCTTC.

In this sample, this clonotype turned up many times. J is TRBJ2-5 and V is TRBV7-3; no firm D call. V was pared by 5 bases and J by 5 bases, with 12 bases between. Per the germline V gene, CDR1 is SGHTA and CDR2 is FQGTGA. This CDR3 contains 13 residues. CDR3 region: CASSPGSAETQYF. CDR3 sequence (DNA): TGTGCCAGCAGCCCCGGATCAGCGGAGACCCAGTACTTC. Full variable domain (missing parts from reference TRBV7-3 and TRBJ2-5): GAGVSQTPSNKVTEKGKYVELRCDPISGHTALYWYRQSLGQGPEFLIYFQGTGAADDSGLPNDRFFAVRPEGSVSTLKIQRTERGDSAVYLCASSPGSAETQYFGPGTRLLVL.

This clonotype came up many times. This chain uses TRBV5-1 with TRBJ2-5; 9 bases are shared with TRBD2. With V trimmed by 1 base and J by 4 bases, 8 bases remained unmatched. Looked up from germline, CDR1 is SGHRS and CDR2 is YFSETQ. CDR3 length: 16 residues. The CDR3 loop is CASSLTTSGGGETQYF. The CDR3, as DNA: TGCGCCAGCAGCTTGACGACTAGCGGAGGTGGAGAGACCCAGTACTTC. Based on the CDR3 plus reference TRBV5-1 and TRBJ2-5, the full variable domain is KAGVTQTPRYLIKTRGQQVTLSCSPISGHRSVSWYQQTPGQGLQFLFEYFSETQRNKGNFPGRFSGRQFSNSRSEMNVSTLELGDSALYLCASSLTTSGGGETQYFGPGTRLLVL.

This clonotype was recorded a few times. V and J are TRBV5-1 and TRBJ2-7; 9 bases fit TRBD2. The CDR3 extends over 15 amino acids. Trimming removed 4 bases from V and 5 bases from J; junction bases left unmatched: 10. Germline CDR1 reads SGHRS; CDR2 reads YFSETQ. The CDR3 DNA reads TGCGCCAGCAGCCTCACCGGGACTAGCAAGGACGAGCAGTACTTC. It yields the protein CASSLTGTSKDEQYF.

This clonotype occurred many times. The chain employs TRBV4-3 and TRBJ2-1; TRBD2 matches at 7 bases. The germline gives CDR1 LGHNA, CDR2 YSLEER. This CDR3 spans 16 amino acids. V trimming: 0 bases; J trimming: 6 bases; junction bases outside the gene matches: 8. CDR3 nucleotides: TGCGCCAGCAGCCAAGAGGGGCCTCGGGGGGTCAATGAGCAGTTCTTC. This sequence encodes CASSQEGPRGVNEQFF.

This clonotype was seen more than once but under ten times. The genes are TRBV20-1 and TRBJ2-1, with a tentative D call TRBD1 (6 bases). Germline V gene sequence: CDR1 DFQATT, CDR2 SNEGSKA (reference sequence). The CDR3 is 14 amino acids. V was pared by 8 bases and J by 0 bases, with 14 bases between. The CDR3: CSSDRPSSYNEQFF. The CDR3 coding sequence is TGCAGTTCAGACAGGCCTAGCTCCTACAATGAGCAGTTCTTC.

The chain uses TRBV6-2 or TRBV6-3 and TRBJ1-2; D unresolved. The CDR3 spans 12 residues. The germline gives CDR1 MNHEY, CDR2 SVGEGT. Trimming took 5 bases from V and 3 from J, leaving 7 bases between them. The CDR3 sequence: CASSEEHYGYTF. For the CDR3, the DNA is TGTGCCAGCAGTGAGGAGCACTATGGCTACACCTTC.

This clonotype was seen at least ten times. The rearrangement joins TRBV10-3 to TRBJ2-7; D possibly matches TRBD1 or TRBD2 (5 bases each). The CDR3 covers 11 residues. Germline V lookup: CDR1 ENHRY, CDR2 SYGVKD. Trimming took off 4 bases at V and 6 bases at J, with 7 bases between the two ends. For the CDR3, the DNA is TGTGCCATCAGTGGGGACGTCGAGCAGTACTTC. As protein: CAISGDVEQYF.

This clonotype occurred many times. The rearrangement uses TRBV15 and TRBJ1-4, with D unresolved. Trimming took 0 bases from V and 6 from J, leaving 2 bases between them. Germline assignment: CDR1 LNHNV and CDR2 YYDKDF (reference sequence). The CDR3 loop spans 12 amino acids. This CDR3 is CATSRDYEKLFF. The DNA of the CDR3 is TGTGCCACCAGCAGAGATTATGAAAAACTGTTTTTT.

This clonotype was seen only a few times. The chain links TRBV6-6 to TRBJ2-7; TRBD2 matches at 9 bases. J gave up 2 bases and V 0 bases, and 5 bases lay outside the gene matches. This CDR3 spans 16 amino acids. Germline CDR1 reads MNHNY; CDR2 reads SVGAGI (reference sequence). As DNA, the CDR3 is TGTGCCAGCAGTTACTCGATGCGGGGGGGCCCCTACGAGCAGTACTTC. Residues: CASSYSMRGGPYEQYF.

Many counts were recorded for this clonotype. The chain is built from TRBV7-2 and TRBJ2-2; D unresolved. The CDR3 is made up of 14 amino acids. The germline V gene encodes CDR1 SGHTA and CDR2 FQGNSA. The V and J ends lost 1 base and 1 base respectively, with 4 bases between them. In DNA, the CDR3 is TGTGCCAGCAGCTTAGAGATGAACACCGGGGAGCTGTTTTTT. It encodes CASSLEMNTGELFF.

This clonotype was found many times. The CDR3 sequence: CASRLEIYNEQFF. The DNA of the CDR3 is TGTGCCAGTCGGCTGGAGATCTACAATGAGCAGTTCTTC. V and J are TRBV12-3 or TRBV12-4 and TRBJ2-1; D gene ambiguous. The CDR3 loop spans 13 amino acids. V was cut by 9 bases and J by 3 bases, with 12 bases left in between.

This clonotype was counted between two and nine times. The V and J genes are TRBV18 and TRBJ1-5; D is undetermined. The CDR3 loop spans 11 amino acids. The germline V and J ends were trimmed by 8 bases and 9 bases, with 11 bases remaining between them. CDR1 is KGHSH, CDR2 LQKENI, per germline. For the CDR3, the DNA is TGTGCCAGCCGCGAGGACCCGCCCCAGCATTTT. Its protein product is CASREDPPQHF.

The chain is built from TRBV9 and TRBJ1-1, with D maybe TRBD1 (5 bases). In germline, CDR1 is SGDLS, CDR2 YYNGEE. There are 13 residues in the CDR3. Deletions cut 0 bases from V and 8 bases from J, with 11 bases between. The DNA of the CDR3 is TGTGCCAGCAGCGTAGATTCCGACAGCGAAGCTTTCTTT. Its protein is CASSVDSDSEAFF. Complete variable domain (other parts from reference TRBV9 and TRBJ1-1): DSGVTQTPKHLITATGQRVTLRCSPRSGDLSVYWYQQSLDQGLQFLIQYYNGEERAKGNILERFSAQQFPDLHSELNLSSLELGDSALYFCASSVDSDSEAFFGQGTRLTVV.

This clonotype was observed at least ten times. V gene TRBV4-2 combines with J gene TRBJ1-5; no clear D gene. Germline V gene sequence: CDR1 LGHNA, CDR2 YNFKEQ. The CDR3 runs 12 residues. V was trimmed by 0 bases and J by 7 bases, leaving 4 bases between them. CDR3 in amino acids: CASSQDSQPQHF. The CDR3 DNA reads as TGTGCCAGCAGCCAAGATTCCCAGCCCCAGCATTTT.

This chain links TRBV28 with TRBJ1-6; no firm D call. The CDR3 runs to 13 residues. The V and J ends lost 7 bases and 10 bases respectively, with 14 bases between them. Germline CDR1 and CDR2: MDHEN and SYDVKM. The CDR3 DNA reads as TGTGCCAGCACCCGGGTGGAGTACTCACCCCTCCACTTT. It is translated as CASTRVEYSPLHF.

This clonotype was counted between two and nine times. The rearrangement links TRBV7-8 to TRBJ2-3; 7 nucleotides line up with TRBD2. Losses at the gene ends were 1 base for V and 4 bases for J; bases not matched to a gene: 5. This CDR3 has 15 amino acids. Per the germline V gene, CDR1 is SGHVS and CDR2 is FQNEAQ. The CDR3 nucleotides are TGTGCCAGCAGCTTAGTGTGGGGAGGGGCAGATACGCAGTATTTT. Its translation: CASSLVWGGADTQYF. Full variable domain (remainder filled in from reference TRBV7-8 and TRBJ2-3): GAGVSQSPRYKVAKRGQDVALRCDPISGHVSLFWYQQALGQGPEFLTYFQNEAQLDKSGLPSDRFFAERPEGSVSTLKIQRTQQEDSAVYLCASSLVWGGADTQYFGPGTRLTVL.

This clonotype has at least ten counts. The chain has TRBV25-1 and TRBJ2-4, with D possibly TRBD2 on 6 matching bases. Trimming pared 6 bases from V and 8 bases from J, leaving 11 bases between. This CDR3 comprises 12 residues. In germline, CDR1 is MGHDK, CDR2 SYGVNS. The CDR3 nucleotides read TGTGCCAGCAGGGGTACGGGGGACATTCAGTACTTC. It codes for CASRGTGDIQYF.

This clonotype was found many times. V and J are TRBV3-1 and TRBJ2-7; 8 nucleotides align to TRBD2. This CDR3 has 15 residues. The junction had 6 bases not matched to a gene; V was cut back by 1 base and J by 4 bases. CDR1 is LGHDT, CDR2 YNNKEL, per germline (reference sequence). The CDR3 reads CASSQGPAGVYEQYF. CDR3 in DNA: TGTGCCAGCAGCCAAGGACCAGCGGGGGTTTACGAGCAGTACTTC.

This clonotype was seen many times. This rearrangement joins TRBV7-2 to TRBJ1-5; D remains ambiguous. Trimming shortened V by 3 bases and J by 4 bases, and 7 bases separated the two germline ends. The CDR3 extends over 13 amino acids. The germline gives CDR1 SGHTA, CDR2 FQGNSA. The CDR3 is CASSFDSNQPQHF. Written as DNA, the CDR3 is TGTGCCAGCAGCTTCGATAGTAATCAGCCCCAGCATTTT.

This clonotype was observed a handful of times. The chain combines TRBV6-1 with TRBJ1-2; D is uncertain. The CDR3 sequence is 11 residues long. Germline V lookup: CDR1 MNHNS, CDR2 SASEGT. The germline V and J ends were trimmed by 7 bases and 3 bases, with 6 bases remaining between them. The CDR3 loop reads CASKVDYGYTF. The CDR3 DNA reads TGTGCCAGCAAGGTTGACTATGGCTACACCTTC.

This clonotype was seen a handful of times. The chain is built from TRBV5-1 and TRBJ2-3; 12 positions match TRBD1. The J segment lost 2 bases and the V segment lost 3 bases, leaving 7 bases of the junction unmatched. CDR3 size: 17 residues. The V gene's germline CDR1 is SGHRS and CDR2 YFSETQ. The CDR3 sequence is CASSYGGTGGATDTQYF. DNA for the CDR3: TGCGCCAGCAGCTATGGGGGGACAGGGGGCGCCACAGATACGCAGTATTTT.

This clonotype was seen ten or more times. The chain carries TRBV4-3 and TRBJ2-6; 7 nucleotides align to TRBD1. V lost 3 bases, J lost 4 bases, and 9 bases stayed unmatched. This CDR3 region has 17 residues. The germline V gene has CDR1 LGHNA and CDR2 YSLEER. The chain's CDR3 is CASSQRGGLSGANVLTF. The CDR3 bases are TGCGCCAGCAGCCAGAGAGGGGGCCTTTCCGGGGCCAACGTCCTGACTTTC.

This clonotype was found many times. This rearrangement joins TRBV28 to TRBJ2-3; 10 bases match TRBD2. The length of the CDR3 is 16 residues. The ends lost 6 bases at V and 6 bases at J; junction bases unmatched: 12. CDR1 is MDHEN, CDR2 SYDVKM, per germline. The CDR3 nucleotides read TGTGCCAGCAGCACCCCCCCGGGACTAGCGTCTGATACGCAGTATTTT. The encoded protein is CASSTPPGLASDTQYF.

The genes are TRBV5-1 and TRBJ1-1, with D hard to call. V was cut by 4 bases and J by 0 bases, with 10 bases left in between. Germline V gives CDR1 SGHRS, CDR2 YFSETQ. The CDR3 is made up of 14 amino acids. CDR3 DNA: TGCGCCAGCAGCGTGAAACGGGTGAACACTGAAGCTTTCTTT. This translates into CASSVKRVNTEAFF.

This clonotype was counted ten times or more. The chain recombines TRBV12-3 or TRBV12-4 with TRBJ1-3; tentative D call: TRBD1 (5 bases). The CDR3 covers 15 residues. The ends were cut back, 2 bases at V and 4 bases at J, with 12 bases in the middle. This CDR3 is CASSLMAGHGNTIYF. The CDR3 nucleotides are TGTGCCAGCAGTTTAATGGCAGGGCACGGAAACACCATATATTTT.